A single sample gave rise to the 29 T cell receptor beta chains below, sequenced in a study of cytomegalovirus exposure and HLA in healthy donors. The PCR used 60 Vbeta and 13 Jbeta primers. Clones were sequenced by immunoSEQ multiplex PCR, and TCRdb holds only the in-frame ones, with some missing. Here the sample spans about 55,000 clones, around four fifths being singletons. The sequenced sample consisted of PBMCs. The source of these receptors is a man aged 30 to 39 in good health and CMV-seronegative.

This clone appeared once. This chain connects TRBV30 to TRBJ2-5; D is unclear. The DNA end is a closer match to TRBJ2-7, so the J assignment may be wrong. This CDR3 spans 14 amino acids. Germline V gives CDR1 GTSNPN, CDR2 SVGIG (reference sequence). The CDR3 nucleotides are TGTGCCTGGAGGTTGGGCTACCCAACGTACGAGCAGTACTTC. Its protein is CAWRLGYPTYEQYF.

This clone was observed a few times. CDR3 DNA sequence: TGTGCCAGCAGCTTGGTTGCGCTCTCCTACGAGCAGTACTTC. Protein sequence: CASSLVALSYEQYF. The chain has TRBV5-6 and TRBJ2-7; D is uncertain. In germline, CDR1 is SGHDT, CDR2 YYEEEE. The CDR3 runs 14 residues. V lost 0 bases and J 0 bases, leaving 7 bases between the germline ends.

This chain uses TRBV28 with TRBJ1-2; maybe TRBD1 (6 bases). Looked up from germline, CDR1 is MDHEN and CDR2 is SYDVKM. This CDR3 comprises 13 residues. Deletions cut 7 bases from V and 4 bases from J, with 13 bases between. CDR3 residues: CASKGGPGYGYTF. Written as DNA, the CDR3 is TGTGCCAGCAAGGGGGGGCCCGGCTATGGCTACACCTTC.

This clone appeared a single time. This rearrangement joins TRBV11-1 to TRBJ1-4; TRBD1 agrees at 10 bases. V dropped 5 bases and J dropped 5; count of bases not matched to a gene: 5. CDR1 SGHAT and CDR2 FQDESV come from the germline V gene (reference sequence). This CDR3 has 15 amino acids. CDR3: CASSKGQGPNEKLFF. Written as DNA, the CDR3 is TGTGCCAGCAGCAAGGGACAGGGGCCGAATGAAAAACTGTTTTTT.

CDR3 sequence reads: CASSPYPTVYGYTF. The DNA for the CDR3 is TGTGCCAGCTCACCCTACCCGACAGTCTATGGCTACACCTTC. The rearrangement joins TRBV18 to TRBJ1-2; D is perhaps TRBD1 (5 bases). CDR1 and CDR2 from the germline V gene are KGHSH and LQKENI. V was cut by 3 bases and J by 4 bases, with 12 bases left in between. CDR3 length equals 14 residues.

The chain combines TRBV30 with TRBJ2-1; D perhaps matches TRBD1 (6 bases). The CDR3 runs to 15 residues. In germline, CDR1 is GTSNPN, CDR2 SVGIG (reference sequence). Deletions cut 3 bases from V and 6 bases from J, with 18 bases between. CDR3 DNA: TGTGCCTGGAGGGCCCGGATGGACAGTCTCAATGAGCAGTTCTTC. As protein: CAWRARMDSLNEQFF.

The gene calls are TRBV10-3 and TRBJ1-1; D is unclear. CDR3 length: 14 amino acids. Deletions cut 2 bases from V and 5 bases from J, with 12 bases between. Germline assignment: CDR1 ENHRY and CDR2 SYGVKD. The CDR3 here is CAISEPTQVTEAFF. The CDR3 DNA sequence: TGTGCCATCAGTGAGCCGACACAAGTAACTGAAGCTTTCTTT.

The chain couples TRBV27 to TRBJ1-1, with TRBD1 matching over 7 bases. Germline V gene lookup returns CDR1 MNHEY and CDR2 SMNVEV (reference sequence). This CDR3 has 14 residues. The junction had 6 bases not matched to a gene; V was cut back by 4 bases and J by 4 bases. Here the CDR3 reads CASSSRTGFTEAFF. In DNA form, the CDR3 reads TGTGCCAGCAGTTCCCGGACAGGATTCACTGAAGCTTTCTTT.

The rearrangement uses TRBV5-5 and TRBJ1-1; D is perhaps TRBD1 (6 bases). Germline V lookup: CDR1 SGHKS, CDR2 YYEKEE (reference sequence). CDR3 length: 12 residues. Trimming stripped 4 bases from V and 6 bases from J, with 10 bases between. This CDR3 reads CASSTRGPEAFF. The CDR3 nucleotides are TGTGCCAGCAGCACCAGGGGACCTGAAGCTTTCTTT. The full variable domain, its missing parts supplied by reference TRBV5-5 and TRBJ1-1, is DAGVTQSPTHLIKTRGQQVTLRCSPISGHKSVSWYQQVLGQGPQFIFQYYEKEERGRGNFPDRFSARQFPNYSSELNVNALLLGDSALYLCASSTRGPEAFFGQGTRLTVV.

The chain recombines TRBV4-3 with TRBJ2-7, with TRBD1 matching over 10 bases. V was clipped by 3 bases and J by 3 bases; unmatched bases: 8. Germline V CDR1 and CDR2: LGHNA, YSLEER. The CDR3 spans 16 residues. The CDR3 reads CASSHSGTGEIYEQYF. CDR3 nucleotide sequence: TGCGCCAGCAGCCATTCTGGGACAGGGGAAATCTACGAGCAGTACTTC.

The chain couples TRBV10-3 to TRBJ2-5, with 14 bases lining up with TRBD2. Trimming took 3 bases from V and 1 from J; bases not matched to a gene: 4. Germline-derived CDR1 and CDR2 are ENHRY and SYGVKD. The CDR3 is made up of 17 amino acids. CDR3 sequence (DNA): TGTGCCATCAGTGAACCCGGACTAGCGGGGGGCCAAGAGACCCAGTACTTC. This sequence encodes CAISEPGLAGGQETQYF.

The chain couples TRBV7-2 to TRBJ2-5; 9 nucleotides match TRBD1. The J segment lost 5 bases and the V segment lost 2 bases, leaving 12 bases of the junction unmatched. CDR1 SGHTA and CDR2 FQGNSA come from the germline V gene. The CDR3 consists of 17 residues. CDR3 DNA: TGTGCCAGCAGCTTACGTCCCGGAACAGGGGGCGCCGAGACCCAGTACTTC. Its translation is CASSLRPGTGGAETQYF.

The chain uses TRBV7-9 and TRBJ1-1; weak D call: TRBD1 (5 bases). CDR3 length: 15 amino acids. Germline lookup yields CDR1 SEHNR and CDR2 FQNEAQ (reference sequence). V lost 2 bases, J lost 1 base, and 11 bases lay in between. The CDR3 sequence is CASSLTGHTNTEAFF. DNA of the CDR3: TGTGCCAGCAGCTTAACAGGACACACGAACACTGAAGCTTTCTTT.

This chain connects TRBV5-5 to TRBJ2-1, with 10 bases aligning to TRBD1. V trimming: 3 bases; J trimming: 4 bases; junction bases outside the gene matches: 4. This CDR3 comprises 15 residues. Germline CDR1 is SGHKS and CDR2 is YYEKEE (reference sequence). DNA of the CDR3: TGTGCCAGCAGCTCTTGGGACAGGGGTTACAATGAGCAGTTCTTC. It is translated as CASSSWDRGYNEQFF.

V usage is TRBV7-9 and J usage is TRBJ1-3, with D perhaps TRBD1 (5 bases). Deletions cut 4 bases from V and 8 bases from J, with 15 bases between. Germline-derived CDR1 and CDR2 are SEHNR and FQNEAQ (reference sequence). The CDR3 covers 14 residues. The CDR3 coding sequence is TGTGCCAGCAGCTATTTGGACCGGGGGGACACCATATATTTT. Protein sequence: CASSYLDRGDTIYF. The complete variable domain, with remaining parts taken from reference TRBV7-9 and TRBJ1-3, reads DTGVSQNPRHKITKRGQNVTFRCDPISEHNRLYWYRQTLGQGPEFLTYFQNEAQLEKSRLLSDRFSAERPKGSFSTLEIQRTEQGDSAMYLCASSYLDRGDTIYFGEGSWLTVV.

The V call is TRBV30, the J call TRBJ1-5; D is unresolved. The CDR3 length is 13 residues. The V gene lost 2 bases and the J gene lost 6 bases, with 11 bases spanning the gap. CDR1 is GTSNPN, CDR2 SVGIG, per germline (reference sequence). The DNA of the CDR3 is TGTGCCTGGAGTCCCGGGCGGGGTCAGCCCCAGCATTTT. This encodes CAWSPGRGQPQHF.

The gene calls are TRBV6-1 and TRBJ2-1, with TRBD2 matching 9 bases. V lost 4 bases to trimming and J lost 6 bases; unmatched junction nucleotides: 4. Germline loops: CDR1 MNHNS, CDR2 SASEGT. The CDR3 sequence is 14 residues long. CDR3 nucleotide sequence: TGTGCCAGCAGTGTGGAGACTAGCGGCAATGAGCAGTTCTTC. This translates into CASSVETSGNEQFF.

The chain employs TRBV5-4 and TRBJ2-1; D gene ambiguous. The CDR3 extends over 14 amino acids. V lost 0 bases and J lost 4, with 8 bases in between. Germline V gives CDR1 SGHNT, CDR2 YYREEE (reference sequence). CDR3 amino acids: CASSLEQIYNEQFF. CDR3 sequence (DNA): TGTGCCAGCAGCTTGGAACAGATATACAATGAGCAGTTCTTC. Looking up the rest from reference TRBV5-4 and TRBJ2-1 gives the full variable domain: ETGVTQSPTHLIKTRGQQVTLRCSSQSGHNTVSWYQQALGQGPQFIFQYYREEENGRGNFPPRFSGLQFPNYSSELNVNALELDDSALYLCASSLEQIYNEQFFGPGTRLTVL.

The V call is TRBV6-1, the J call TRBJ1-5; D may be TRBD1 (5 bases). V was trimmed by 4 bases and J by 4 bases, leaving 14 bases between them. The germline V gene has CDR1 MNHNS and CDR2 SASEGT. The CDR3 is 15 amino acids. This CDR3 reads CASSVGGLTNQPQHF. In DNA, the CDR3 is TGTGCCAGCAGTGTGGGGGGACTGACGAATCAGCCCCAGCATTTT.

This sequence joins TRBV28 and TRBJ2-6; 9 bases match TRBD1. This CDR3 is 17 amino acids long. CDR1 MDHEN and CDR2 SYDVKM come from the germline V gene. Losses at the gene ends were 7 bases for V and 4 bases for J; bases not matched to a gene: 11. CDR3 in DNA: TGTGCCAGCAACCCGGGACAGGGAGGGTGGGGGGCCAACGTCCTGACTTTC. It codes for CASNPGQGGWGANVLTF.

This sequence joins TRBV4-3 and TRBJ2-4, with D perhaps matching TRBD2 (6 bases). V was shortened by 6 bases and J by 0 bases, with 18 bases between the two germline ends. Per germline, CDR1 LGHNA and CDR2 YSLEER. The CDR3 is 17 residues long. DNA for the CDR3: TGCGCCAGCAGTCGTAGGGCTAGCGAGGGAGCCAAAAACATTCAGTACTTC. This codes for CASSRRASEGAKNIQYF.

Note on this clone: At one boundary the junction diverges from the germline segment, which might be a read error. The same CDR3 can be traced to other DNA sequences in this sample. This chain links TRBV6-5 with TRBJ1-6; D unclear. The CDR3 loop spans 15 amino acids. Germline CDR1 is MNHEY and CDR2 is SVGAGI. The DNA of the CDR3 is TGTGCCAGCAGATTACTCGAGGCCTATAATTCCCCCCTCCACTTT. Protein: CASRLLEAYNSPLHF.

This chain connects TRBV7-6 to TRBJ2-2; 9 bases agree with TRBD2. The length of the CDR3 is 17 residues. V lost 1 base and J lost 7; bases outside the gene matches: 10. Looked up from germline, CDR1 is SGHVS and CDR2 is FNYEAQ. The CDR3 region has the DNA TGTGCCAGCAGCTTAGGTGGCGGGAGGGCCGTCCTCGGGGAGCTGTTTTTT. This gives the protein CASSLGGGRAVLGELFF.

This chain joins TRBV6-5 and TRBJ1-4; D perhaps matches TRBD1 (5 bases). The CDR3 is 15 residues long. CDR1 is MNHEY and CDR2 is SVGAGI in the germline V gene. V was pared by 0 bases and J by 2 bases, with 7 bases between. As DNA, the CDR3 is TGTGCCAGCAGTTACTCAGGGACTACTAATGAAAAACTGTTTTTT. Amino acids: CASSYSGTTNEKLFF.

The chain joins TRBV5-5 to TRBJ1-2; 7 nucleotides line up with TRBD1. The V and J ends lost 1 base and 8 bases, in that order; junction bases with no gene match: 8. Germline-derived CDR1 and CDR2 are SGHKS and YYEKEE (reference sequence). This CDR3 has 14 amino acids. The CDR3 sequence: CASSLSAGGKGYTF. The CDR3 coding sequence is TGTGCCAGCAGCTTGTCCGCAGGGGGAAAGGGCTACACCTTC.

This clone was observed once. This sequence joins TRBV30 and TRBJ1-6, with no clear D. V lost 0 bases, J lost 7 bases, and 16 bases lay in between. CDR3 length: 16 amino acids. Germline-derived CDR1 and CDR2 are GTSNPN and SVGIG (reference sequence). CDR3 nucleotide sequence: TGTGCCTGGAGTGTATCGTCCGGAAGCGGGAATTCACCCCTCCACTTT. Amino acids: CAWSVSSGSGNSPLHF.

The chain links TRBV6-6 to TRBJ1-1; possible D gene TRBD1, 5 bases. The CDR3 totals 14 residues. Germline V gives CDR1 MNHNY, CDR2 SVGAGI (reference sequence). V was pared by 6 bases and J by 0 bases, with 11 bases between. The CDR3 DNA reads TGTGCCAGCAGGCCCAGGGTACTGAACACTGAAGCTTTCTTT. This sequence encodes CASRPRVLNTEAFF.

The rearrangement uses TRBV7-2 and TRBJ2-5; 8 bases align to TRBD2. Germline V gives CDR1 SGHTA, CDR2 FQGNSA. The CDR3 is 17 amino acids. The ends lost 4 bases at V and 4 bases at J; junction bases unmatched: 14. The CDR3 reads CASSSRGGPGTRETQYF. In nucleotides, the CDR3 is TGTGCCAGCAGCTCCCGAGGCGGTCCAGGGACTAGAGAGACCCAGTACTTC.

Notes on this clone: The sample carries other DNA sequences with the same CDR3. V usage is TRBV14 and J usage is TRBJ1-6; tentative D call: TRBD1 (6 bases). This CDR3 is 15 amino acids long. V was pared by 0 bases and J by 6 bases, with 9 bases between. The germline V gene has CDR1 SGHDN and CDR2 FVKESK. CDR3 in DNA: TGTGCCAGCAGCCAAGAAAGGACAGCTAATTCACCCCTCCACTTT. Translation gives CASSQERTANSPLHF.